This is a list of T cell receptor beta chains from one sample in a study of blood T cell repertoires in COVID-19. The method was immunoSEQ multiplex PCR; TCRdb's version includes in-frame clones alone and lacks a portion of them. The sample carries hundreds of thousands of clones, 65% to 85% recorded once. Input material: peripheral blood. The source is a woman aged 50 to 65 with acute or convalescent COVID-19. CDR3s include the opening cysteine and the closing phenylalanine or tryptophan. The D gene is left open where the match is weak. Size values are once, few and many counts, or a class for expanded clones, and some rows have none.

clone size: .; V gene: TRBV19; J gene: TRBJ1-1; CDR3 length: 13; D gene: .; CDR3 DNA: TGTGCCAGTAATACAGGGACGAACACTGAAGCTTTCTTT; CDR3 protein: CASNTGTNTEAFF
clone size: .; V gene: TRBV5-1; J gene: TRBJ2-3; CDR3 length: 14; D gene: TRBD2; CDR3 DNA: TGCGCCAGCAGCTGGGGACTACTCACAGATACGCAGTATTTT; CDR3 protein: CASSWGLLTDTQYF
clone size: .; V gene: TRBV24-1; J gene: TRBJ2-7; CDR3 length: 16; D gene: TRBD2; CDR3 DNA: TGTGCCACCAGTGATTTCCCGACTAGCGGGAGGAACGAGCAGTACTTC; CDR3 protein: CATSDFPTSGRNEQYF
clone size: .; V gene: TRBV7-3; J gene: TRBJ1-1; CDR3 length: 13; D gene: TRBD1; CDR3 DNA: TGTGCCAGCAGCACAGGGGCCAACACTGAAGCTTTCTTT; CDR3 protein: CASSTGANTEAFF
clone size: .; V gene: TRBV11-3; J gene: TRBJ2-2; CDR3 length: 16; D gene: .; CDR3 DNA: TGTGCCAGCAGCTTAGGGGTGACTGGAACTACCGGGGAGCTGTTTTTT; CDR3 protein: CASSLGVTGTTGELFF
clone size: .; V gene: TRBV11-2; J gene: TRBJ2-6; CDR3 length: 19; D gene: .; CDR3 DNA: TGTGCCAGCAGCTCCTTGAGTGCGGCGAAGTCGGTTGGGGCCAACGTCCTGACTTTC; CDR3 protein: CASSSLSAAKSVGANVLTF
clone size: .; V gene: TRBV6-6; J gene: TRBJ2-4; CDR3 length: 14; D gene: TRBD2; CDR3 DNA: TGTGCCAGCAGTTCTACTAGCGGAGGGAACATTCAGTACTTC; CDR3 protein: CASSSTSGGNIQYF
clone size: .; V gene: TRBV12-3/TRBV12-4; J gene: TRBJ1-2; CDR3 length: 13; D gene: TRBD1; CDR3 DNA: TGTGCCAGCAGTTTGGGGCAGGGGGATGGCTACACCTTC; CDR3 protein: CASSLGQGDGYTF
clone size: .; V gene: TRBV27; J gene: TRBJ2-2; CDR3 length: 19; D gene: .; CDR3 DNA: TGTGCCAGCCCCTCACACCAGGGTGGTAGGCTTAGGTATTGCGGGGAGCTGTTTTTT; CDR3 protein: CASPSHQGGRLRYCGELFF
clone size: few; V gene: TRBV10-3; J gene: TRBJ1-2; CDR3 length: 15; D gene: .; CDR3 DNA: TGTGCCATCAGTGAGTCCACAGAGCCCAACTATGGCTACACCTTC; CDR3 protein: CAISESTEPNYGYTF
clone size: .; V gene: TRBV28; J gene: TRBJ2-2; CDR3 length: 14; D gene: .; CDR3 DNA: TGTGCCAGCAGTCTCGGACCGTGGGGCCGGGAGCTGTTTTTT; CDR3 protein: CASSLGPWGRELFF
clone size: .; V gene: TRBV12-3/TRBV12-4; J gene: TRBJ1-3; CDR3 length: 12; D gene: .; CDR3 DNA: TGTGCCAGCAGGTCTGCTGGAAACACCATATATTTT; CDR3 protein: CASRSAGNTIYF
clone size: .; V gene: TRBV11-2; J gene: TRBJ2-7; CDR3 length: 17; D gene: TRBD2; CDR3 DNA: TGTGCCAGCAGCTTAGACCCCAGGGAGCGGGGAATCTACGAGCAGTACTTC; CDR3 protein: CASSLDPRERGIYEQYF
clone size: .; V gene: TRBV7-2; J gene: TRBJ2-5; CDR3 length: 16; D gene: TRBD1; CDR3 DNA: TGTGCCAGCAGTCCGGGGACAGGGGTGGGGCGAGAGACCCAGTACTTC; CDR3 protein: CASSPGTGVGRETQYF
clone size: .; V gene: TRBV5-1; J gene: TRBJ2-3; CDR3 length: 14; D gene: .; CDR3 DNA: TGCGCCAGCAGCCCAATTGGGGCTGTGGATACGCAGTATTTT; CDR3 protein: CASSPIGAVDTQYF
clone size: .; V gene: TRBV7-7; J gene: TRBJ2-3; CDR3 length: 13; D gene: .; CDR3 DNA: TGTGCTAGCAGCTTAGAAGCGGCAGATACGCAGTATTTT; CDR3 protein: CASSLEAADTQYF
clone size: .; V gene: TRBV18; J gene: TRBJ2-7; CDR3 length: 17; D gene: TRBD2; CDR3 DNA: TGTGCCAGCTCACGACGCGGGACTAGCGATTTCTCCTACGAGCAGTACTTC; CDR3 protein: CASSRRGTSDFSYEQYF
clone size: .; V gene: TRBV29-1; J gene: TRBJ2-7; CDR3 length: 14; D gene: .; CDR3 DNA: TGCAGCGTTTTCGAACCGGGATCGGGCTACGAGCAGTACTTC; CDR3 protein: CSVFEPGSGYEQYF
clone size: .; V gene: TRBV29-1; J gene: TRBJ1-2; CDR3 length: 11; D gene: .; CDR3 DNA: TGCAGCGTTGACGACAGATCCCGCTACACCTTC; CDR3 protein: CSVDDRSRYTF
clone size: .; V gene: TRBV5-1; J gene: TRBJ2-7; CDR3 length: 15; D gene: .; CDR3 DNA: TGCGCCAGCAGCTTGGGACAGAGAAAAGCCTACGAGCAGTACTTC; CDR3 protein: CASSLGQRKAYEQYF
clone size: .; V gene: TRBV7-2; J gene: TRBJ1-5; CDR3 length: 15; D gene: TRBD1; CDR3 DNA: TGTGCCAGCAGCGAACAGGGGTCAAGCAATCAGCCCCAGCATTTT; CDR3 protein: CASSEQGSSNQPQHF
clone size: .; V gene: TRBV6-5; J gene: TRBJ1-2; CDR3 length: 14; D gene: .; CDR3 DNA: TGTGCCAGCAGTTACTCGGGGGGGGGCTATGGCTACACCTTC; CDR3 protein: CASSYSGGGYGYTF
clone size: .; V gene: TRBV6-5; J gene: TRBJ2-1; CDR3 length: 14; D gene: TRBD2; CDR3 DNA: TGTGCCTCACTCCCCGGGACTAGCGGGAGTAAGCAGTTCTTC; CDR3 protein: CASLPGTSGSKQFF
clone size: .; V gene: TRBV28; J gene: TRBJ2-7; CDR3 length: 16; D gene: .; CDR3 DNA: TGTGCCAGCAGTTTCAGGGGACCCTCGGGATCCTACGAGCAGTACTTC; CDR3 protein: CASSFRGPSGSYEQYF
clone size: .; V gene: TRBV28; J gene: TRBJ2-1; CDR3 length: 14; D gene: .; CDR3 DNA: TGTGCCAGCAGTGTGGTGGGTAGCAGTGATGAGCAGTTCTTC; CDR3 protein: CASSVVGSSDEQFF
clone size: .; V gene: TRBV5-4; J gene: TRBJ2-1; CDR3 length: 16; D gene: TRBD2; CDR3 DNA: TGTGCCAGCAGCCCTGGACTAGCGGATCTCTACAATGAGCAGTTCTTC; CDR3 protein: CASSPGLADLYNEQFF
clone size: .; V gene: TRBV20-1; J gene: TRBJ2-7; CDR3 length: 15; D gene: TRBD2; CDR3 DNA: TGCAGTGCTAGTTCCGGGGCTAGCGGGAGTTATGAGCAGTACTTC; CDR3 protein: CSASSGASGSYEQYF
clone size: .; V gene: TRBV28; J gene: TRBJ1-2; CDR3 length: 17; D gene: .; CDR3 DNA: TGTGCCAGCAGGACCAGGGAAGGCCCAGTAGTAGGCTATGGCTACACCTTC; CDR3 protein: CASRTREGPVVGYGYTF
clone size: .; V gene: TRBV29-1; J gene: TRBJ2-3; CDR3 length: 15; D gene: TRBD2; CDR3 DNA: TGCAGCGTCGCCCGACTAGCGGAAAGCACAGATACGCAGTATTTT; CDR3 protein: CSVARLAESTDTQYF
clone size: .; V gene: TRBV6-5; J gene: TRBJ1-5; CDR3 length: 15; D gene: .; CDR3 DNA: TGTGCCAGCCTGCCCGGGGGAACTAGCAATCAGCCCCAGCATTTT; CDR3 protein: CASLPGGTSNQPQHF